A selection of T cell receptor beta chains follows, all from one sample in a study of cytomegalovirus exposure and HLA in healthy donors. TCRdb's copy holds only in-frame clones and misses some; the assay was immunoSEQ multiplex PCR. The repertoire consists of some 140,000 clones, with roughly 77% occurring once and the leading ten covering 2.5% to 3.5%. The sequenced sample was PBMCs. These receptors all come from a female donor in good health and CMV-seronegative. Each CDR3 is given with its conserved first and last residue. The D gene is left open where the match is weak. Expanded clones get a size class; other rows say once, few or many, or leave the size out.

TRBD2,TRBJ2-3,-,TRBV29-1,TGCAGCGTTGCGGAAGCGGGGAGTGATACGCAGTATTTT,CSVAEAGSDTQYF
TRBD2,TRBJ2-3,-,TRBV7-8,TGTGCCAGCAGCTTAGAAGCGGGAGGGTCCACAGATACGCAGTATTTT,CASSLEAGGSTDTQYF
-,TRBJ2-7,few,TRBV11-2,TGTGCCAGCAGCTCGATGACTAGGGTCTACGAGCAGTACTTC,CASSSMTRVYEQYF
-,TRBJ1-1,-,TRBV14,TGTGCCAGCAGCCTTGGACGGAGGAGCGAAGCTTTCTTT,CASSLGRRSEAFF
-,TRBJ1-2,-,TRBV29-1,TGCAGCGTTTGGGCCAGGCACTATGGCTACACCTTC,CSVWARHYGYTF
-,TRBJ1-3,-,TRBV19,TGTGCCAGTAGTATACGACAGCAGCCCTTCACCATATATTTT,CASSIRQQPFTIYF
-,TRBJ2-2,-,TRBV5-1,TGCGCCAGCAGCTGGACAGGGAGGGACACCGGGGAGCTGTTTTTT,CASSWTGRDTGELFF
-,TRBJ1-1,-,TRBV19,TGTGCCAGTAGTTTTGGGCAGTTGAACACTGAAGCTTTCTTT,CASSFGQLNTEAFF
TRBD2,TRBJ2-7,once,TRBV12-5,TGTGCTAGTGGTTCATCTCCGGGACTAGCGGGAGACGAGCAGTACTTC,CASGSSPGLAGDEQYF
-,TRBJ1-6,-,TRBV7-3,TGTGCCAGCAGCTCACGACCACTCCCGGGTTCACCCCTCCACTTT,CASSSRPLPGSPLHF
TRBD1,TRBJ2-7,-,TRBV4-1,TGCGCCAGCAGCCGACAGGACAGGGGCGTTACCTACGAGCAGTACTTC,CASSRQDRGVTYEQYF
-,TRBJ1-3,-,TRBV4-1,TGCGCCAGCAGCCAAGATCTCGAGAGCTCTGGAAACACCATATATTTT,CASSQDLESSGNTIYF
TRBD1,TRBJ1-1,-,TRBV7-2,TGTGCCAGCAGTAATCAGGGGGGTTTGACTGAAGCTTTCTTT,CASSNQGGLTEAFF
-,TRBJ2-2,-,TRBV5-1,TGCGCCAGCAGCTTGGTGCCGGACATACTATCCACCGGGGAGCTGTTTTTT,CASSLVPDILSTGELFF
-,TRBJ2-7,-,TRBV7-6,TGTGCCAGCAGCTTAGGAGCGGGCTACTCCTACGAGCAGTACTTC,CASSLGAGYSYEQYF